The T cell receptor (beta chain) described here comes from a study of response to subunit inactivated influenza vaccine. TCRdb ran MiXCR on the RT-PCR reads and lists one entry per CDR3 protein. The sample records over 750,000 distinct CDR3 sequences, approximately 21% being singletons. V was shortened by 5 bases and J by 0 bases, with 14 bases between the two germline ends. CDR1 and CDR2 (germline): SGHVS, FQNEAQ. The CDR3 is 15 residues long. Regarding the study as a whole: New T cells are recruited in small numbers by each seasonal influenza vaccination, according to the authors' suggestion.

This clonotype was counted between two and nine times. Its antigen is still unknown. The TCR was taken from a middle-aged man who received an inactivated influenza vaccine. The V call is TRBV7-8, the J call TRBJ2-7; no definite D call. The source was PBMCs from blood, collected less than 6 days after vaccination. CDR3 DNA: TGTGCCAGCAGCAGTGACATGGGAAGCTCCTACGAGCAGTACTTC. It yields the protein CASSSDMGSSYEQYF.